At least ten counts were recorded for the clone carrying this TCR beta chain. Its target is unknown. Clinicians diagnosed patients from clinical symptoms, serum thyroxine and TRAb, thyroid ultrasound and orbital computed tomography. Amplified TCR beta CDR3 regions derived from RNA transcripts. The HTBI primer set drove a first-round RT-PCR of the TCR CDR3. TCRdb reanalysed the multiplex PCR reads using MiXCR and keeps one entry per CDR3 protein. The profile covers about 840,000 distinct CDR3 sequences, with 35% to 45% appearing a single time and over 8% taken by the ten largest. Trimming removed 5 bases from V and 3 bases from J, with 17 bases in between. The CDR3 loop spans 15 amino acids. In germline, CDR1 is SEHNR, CDR2 FQNEAQ (reference sequence). The data derive from a study of T cells in Graves' hyperthyroidism and ophthalmopathy. Study-wide results and limits: Clonotypes that were expanded in thyroid above 0.001 mostly appeared in blood too.

V is TRBV7-9 and J is TRBJ2-7; D call uncertain. The source is a man in his late teens or twenties with Graves' hyperthyroidism. The specimen sequenced was blood. CDR3 sequence: CASSPASTNDYEQYF. CDR3 sequence (DNA): TGTGCCAGCAGCCCAGCGTCCACAAACGACTACGAGCAGTACTTC.